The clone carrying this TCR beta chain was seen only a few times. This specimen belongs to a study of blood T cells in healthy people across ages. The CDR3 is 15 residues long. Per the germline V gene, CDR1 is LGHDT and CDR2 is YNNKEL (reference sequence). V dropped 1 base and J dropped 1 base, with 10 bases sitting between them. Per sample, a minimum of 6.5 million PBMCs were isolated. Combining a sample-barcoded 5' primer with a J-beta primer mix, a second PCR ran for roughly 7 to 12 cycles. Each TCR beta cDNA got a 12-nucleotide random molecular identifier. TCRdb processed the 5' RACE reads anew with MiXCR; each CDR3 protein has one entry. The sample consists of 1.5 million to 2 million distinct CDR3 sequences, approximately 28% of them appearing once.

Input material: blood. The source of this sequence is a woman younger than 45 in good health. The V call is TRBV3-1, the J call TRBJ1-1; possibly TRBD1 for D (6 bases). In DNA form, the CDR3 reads TGTGCCAGCAGCCAAGTGTCCAGGGGGAACACTGAAGCTTTCTTT. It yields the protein CASSQVSRGNTEAFF. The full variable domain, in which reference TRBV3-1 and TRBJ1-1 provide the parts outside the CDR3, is DTAVSQTPKYLVTQMGNDKSIKCEQNLGHDTMYWYKQDSKKFLKIMFSYNNKELIINETVPNRFSPKSPDKAHLNLHINSLELGDSAVYFCASSQVSRGNTEAFFGQGTRLTVV.